Reported below is one T cell receptor beta chain. As yet, its antigen is unknown. The CDR3 is 14 residues long. V lost 0 bases and J lost 2, with 7 bases in between. Germline assignment: CDR1 SGHTA and CDR2 FQGNSA. The PCR employed 60 Vbeta primers together with 13 Jbeta primers. The protocol was immunoSEQ multiplex PCR, while the TCRdb copy is restricted to in-frame clones and leaves out a portion. The repertoire consists of around 140,000 clones, with less than 90% occurring once and the leading ten covering 1.5%. This entry belongs to a study of cytomegalovirus exposure and HLA in healthy donors. Study-level results: It was reportedly the case that the classifier diagnosed cytomegalovirus status with high specificity and sensitivity.

V usage is TRBV7-2 and J usage is TRBJ1-1; D uncertain. The sequenced sample consisted of PBMCs. The TCR comes from a man aged 35 to 55 in good health and CMV-seronegative. This CDR3 reads CASSLAGGNTEAFF. In nucleotides, the CDR3 is TGTGCCAGCAGCTTAGCGGGAGGCAACACTGAAGCTTTCTTT.